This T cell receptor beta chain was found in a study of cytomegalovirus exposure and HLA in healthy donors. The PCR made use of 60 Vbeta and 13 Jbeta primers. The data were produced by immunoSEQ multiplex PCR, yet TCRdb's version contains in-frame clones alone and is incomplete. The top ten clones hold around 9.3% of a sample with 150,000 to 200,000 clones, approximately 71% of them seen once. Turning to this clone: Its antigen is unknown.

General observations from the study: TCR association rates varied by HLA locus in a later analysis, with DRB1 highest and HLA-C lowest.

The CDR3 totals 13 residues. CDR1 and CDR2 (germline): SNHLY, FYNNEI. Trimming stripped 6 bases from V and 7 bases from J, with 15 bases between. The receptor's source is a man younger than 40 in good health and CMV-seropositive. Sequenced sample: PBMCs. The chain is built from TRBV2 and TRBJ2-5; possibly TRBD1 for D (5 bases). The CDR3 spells CASRGQGGGTQYF. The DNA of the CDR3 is TGTGCCAGCAGGGGGCAGGGCGGTGGGACCCAGTACTTC. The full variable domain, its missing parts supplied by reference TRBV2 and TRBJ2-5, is EPEVTQTPSHQVTQMGQEVILRCVPISNHLYFYWYRQILGQKVEFLVSFYNNEISEKSEIFDDQFSVERPDGSNFTLKIRSTKLEDSAMYFCASRGQGGGTQYFGPGTRLLVL.